The text below deals with one T cell receptor (beta chain). Authors' methods: Amplified reference gene primers provided the basis for estimating nucleated cell counts. TCRdb's copy holds only in-frame clones and misses some; the assay was immunoSEQ multiplex PCR. V and J calls and clone size come straight from that table; D and trimming were deduced from the DNA. The sample holds about 150,000 clones, over 80% seen once. This sample stems from a study of blood T cell repertoires in COVID-19. Study-level information: Some COVID-19 samples were acute and others convalescent; all came from the United States, Italy and Spain. Sample material is recorded as cDNA or gDNA derived from T cells, B-cell-depleted T cells, or PBMCs.

Trimming pared 0 bases from V and 4 bases from J, leaving 20 bases between. The CDR3 runs 17 residues. Germline V gene sequence: CDR1 SGHRS, CDR2 YFSETQ. This TCR came from a man older than 75 with acute or convalescent COVID-19. The sample consisted of peripheral blood. The chain couples TRBV5-1 to TRBJ2-7; a possible D gene is TRBD1 (6 bases). Written as DNA, the CDR3 is TGCGCCAGCAGCTTGGGCAGGGGAACAGGAACAACTTACGAGCAGTACTTC. Protein: CASSLGRGTGTTYEQYF. The full variable domain, in which reference TRBV5-1 and TRBJ2-7 provide the parts outside the CDR3, is KAGVTQTPRYLIKTRGQQVTLSCSPISGHRSVSWYQQTPGQGLQFLFEYFSETQRNKGNFPGRFSGRQFSNSRSEMNVSTLELGDSALYLCASSLGRGTGTTYEQYFGPGTRLTVT.